This T cell receptor beta chain came from a study of T cells in Graves' hyperthyroidism and ophthalmopathy. RNA transcripts yielded amplified TCR beta CDR3 regions. First-round RT-PCR targeting the TCR CDR3 was performed with the HTBI primer set. TCRdb ran MiXCR on the multiplex PCR reads and lists one entry per CDR3 protein. Here the sample spans some 300,000 distinct CDR3 sequences, roughly 14% being singletons. The clonotype originates from a woman aged 30 to 39 with Graves' hyperthyroidism that later progressed to Graves' ophthalmopathy. The specimen was blood.

The CDR3 DNA reads as TGTGCCAGCAGCTACGGCGGGGATCAAGAGACCCAGTACTTC. It specifies CASSYGGDQETQYF. The rearrangement uses TRBV7-3 and TRBJ2-5, with D possibly matching TRBD2 (6 bases). This CDR3 region has 14 residues. From germline, CDR1 is SGHTA and CDR2 FQGTGA. The V gene lost 4 bases and the J gene lost 2 bases, with 11 bases spanning the gap.